These T cell receptor beta chains were read from a single sample in a study of T cell responses to AZD1222 COVID-19 vaccine. Assay: immunoSEQ multiplex PCR; the TCRdb copy retains only in-frame clones and omits some. The sample shows 90,000 to 120,000 clones, more than 75% of them seen only once. The source material was peripheral blood, sampled on day 0 of AZD1222 vaccination. Receptors were obtained from an adult in good health. The CDR3 runs from the conserved cysteine through the conserved F or W. The D gene is left open where the match is weak. The listing skips clone size in some rows; elsewhere it reads once, few, many or a size class.

V gene: TRBV28; D gene: .; clone size: .; J gene: TRBJ1-6; CDR3 protein: CASSSGVSPLHF; CDR3 DNA: TGTGCCAGCAGCTCAGGGGTGTCACCCCTCCACTTT
V gene: TRBV4-2; D gene: .; clone size: .; J gene: TRBJ2-5; CDR3 protein: CASSQSLLTTQETQYF; CDR3 DNA: TGTGCCAGCAGCCAATCACTCCTGACTACCCAAGAGACCCAGTACTTC
V gene: TRBV19; D gene: .; clone size: .; J gene: TRBJ2-1; CDR3 protein: CASSPPRGTHYNEQFF; CDR3 DNA: TGTGCCAGTAGTCCACCCCGGGGGACCCACTACAATGAGCAGTTCTTC
V gene: TRBV5-5; D gene: TRBD2; clone size: .; J gene: TRBJ2-2; CDR3 protein: CASSLRRTSGSGELFF; CDR3 DNA: TGTGCCAGCAGCTTGAGGAGGACTAGCGGGTCCGGGGAGCTGTTTTTT
V gene: TRBV28; D gene: TRBD2; clone size: once; J gene: TRBJ2-2; CDR3 protein: CASSLGLAGGPNTGELFF; CDR3 DNA: TGTGCCAGCAGTTTAGGTCTAGCGGGGGGGCCAAACACCGGGGAGCTGTTTTTT
V gene: TRBV6-2/TRBV6-3; D gene: TRBD1; clone size: .; J gene: TRBJ1-5; CDR3 protein: CASSLDRDIQPQHF; CDR3 DNA: TGTGCCAGCAGTTTGGACAGGGACATTCAGCCCCAGCATTTT
V gene: TRBV7-2; D gene: TRBD2; clone size: .; J gene: TRBJ2-3; CDR3 protein: CASTLPGSGGGDTQYF; CDR3 DNA: TGTGCCAGCACCCTACCCGGGAGCGGGGGGGGCGATACGCAGTATTTT
V gene: TRBV18; D gene: .; clone size: .; J gene: TRBJ1-2; CDR3 protein: CASSPDTEANYGYTF; CDR3 DNA: TGTGCCAGCTCACCTGACACAGAAGCTAACTATGGCTACACCTTC
V gene: TRBV28; D gene: .; clone size: .; J gene: TRBJ1-6; CDR3 protein: CASSLTALANLHF; CDR3 DNA: TGTGCCAGCAGTTTGACAGCCCTGGCTAACCTCCACTTT
V gene: TRBV5-5; D gene: .; clone size: .; J gene: TRBJ2-1; CDR3 protein: CASSLSGTSYNEQFF; CDR3 DNA: TGTGCCAGCAGCTTGAGTGGGACAAGCTACAATGAGCAGTTCTTC
V gene: TRBV19; D gene: .; clone size: .; J gene: TRBJ1-2; CDR3 protein: CASSPTGIGYTF; CDR3 DNA: TGTGCCAGTAGTCCGACAGGAATTGGCTACACCTTC
V gene: TRBV11-2; D gene: .; clone size: .; J gene: TRBJ1-6; CDR3 protein: CASSLDRVSPLHF; CDR3 DNA: TGTGCCAGCAGCTTAGATAGGGTTTCACCCCTCCACTTT
V gene: TRBV5-4; D gene: TRBD2; clone size: .; J gene: TRBJ2-7; CDR3 protein: CASSSTLAGIDEQYF; CDR3 DNA: TGTGCCAGCAGCTCAACCCTAGCGGGGATAGACGAGCAGTACTTC
V gene: TRBV29-1; D gene: .; clone size: .; J gene: TRBJ1-5; CDR3 protein: CSVEGGSNQPQHF; CDR3 DNA: TGCAGCGTTGAAGGAGGTAGCAATCAGCCCCAGCATTTT
V gene: TRBV7-2; D gene: TRBD1; clone size: .; J gene: TRBJ2-1; CDR3 protein: CASSLARTGRNEQFF; CDR3 DNA: TGTGCCAGCAGCTTAGCACGGACAGGGAGGAATGAGCAGTTCTTC
V gene: TRBV3-1/TRBV3-2; D gene: .; clone size: .; J gene: TRBJ1-1; CDR3 protein: CASSHGLNTEAFF; CDR3 DNA: TGTGCCAGCAGCCATGGATTGAACACTGAAGCTTTCTTT
V gene: TRBV5-6; D gene: .; clone size: few; J gene: TRBJ1-2; CDR3 protein: CASSRTSYGYTF; CDR3 DNA: TGTGCCAGCAGCAGGACAAGCTATGGCTACACCTTC
V gene: TRBV20-1; D gene: .; clone size: few; J gene: TRBJ2-5; CDR3 protein: CSLDTQETQYF; CDR3 DNA: TGCAGTCTAGACACTCAAGAGACCCAGTACTTC
V gene: TRBV4-3; D gene: .; clone size: .; J gene: TRBJ1-3; CDR3 protein: CASSQAYPTGSGNTIYF; CDR3 DNA: TGCGCCAGCAGCCAAGCCTATCCTACAGGGTCTGGAAACACCATATATTTT
V gene: TRBV19; D gene: .; clone size: .; J gene: TRBJ1-1; CDR3 protein: CASSIATMGGEAFF; CDR3 DNA: TGTGCCAGTAGTATCGCTACTATGGGAGGTGAAGCTTTCTTT
V gene: TRBV12-3/TRBV12-4; D gene: .; clone size: .; J gene: TRBJ1-5; CDR3 protein: CASSPGPQPQHF; CDR3 DNA: TGTGCCAGCAGTCCTGGGCCGCAGCCCCAGCATTTT
V gene: TRBV28; D gene: .; clone size: .; J gene: TRBJ2-7; CDR3 protein: CASSLWAGYYEQYF; CDR3 DNA: TGTGCCAGCAGTTTATGGGCAGGTTACTACGAGCAGTACTTC
V gene: TRBV15; D gene: TRBD1; clone size: .; J gene: TRBJ1-4; CDR3 protein: CATSRPTGRVEKLFF; CDR3 DNA: TGTGCCACCAGCAGGCCGACAGGGAGGGTGGAAAAACTGTTTTTT
V gene: TRBV6-6; D gene: .; clone size: few; J gene: TRBJ1-6; CDR3 protein: CASSPQASYNSPLHF; CDR3 DNA: TGTGCCAGCAGTCCCCAGGCCTCCTATAATTCACCCCTCCACTTT
V gene: TRBV5-1; D gene: .; clone size: .; J gene: TRBJ2-5; CDR3 protein: CASSFGSNQETQYF; CDR3 DNA: TGCGCCAGCAGCTTCGGCAGTAACCAAGAGACCCAGTACTTC
V gene: TRBV25-1; D gene: TRBD1; clone size: .; J gene: TRBJ2-7; CDR3 protein: CASTDRGSKEQYF; CDR3 DNA: TGTGCCAGCACCGACAGGGGATCTAAGGAGCAGTACTTC
V gene: TRBV18; D gene: .; clone size: .; J gene: TRBJ1-6; CDR3 protein: CASSGQHNSPLHF; CDR3 DNA: TGTGCCAGCTCGGGGCAGCACAATTCACCCCTCCACTTT
V gene: TRBV5-1; D gene: .; clone size: .; J gene: TRBJ2-5; CDR3 protein: CASSRQAGAQETQYF; CDR3 DNA: TGCGCCAGCAGCAGGCAGGCGGGGGCCCAAGAGACCCAGTACTTC
V gene: TRBV18; D gene: .; clone size: .; J gene: TRBJ2-7; CDR3 protein: CASSSWVATQSSYEQYF; CDR3 DNA: TGTGCCAGCTCATCGTGGGTCGCCACCCAGTCCTCATACGAGCAGTACTTC
V gene: TRBV10-2; D gene: .; clone size: once; J gene: TRBJ2-7; CDR3 protein: CASSDPASYEQYF; CDR3 DNA: TGCGCCAGCAGTGATCCCGCCAGCTACGAGCAGTACTTC
V gene: TRBV19; D gene: .; clone size: .; J gene: TRBJ1-4; CDR3 protein: CASSVHRGAEREKLFF; CDR3 DNA: TGTGCCAGTAGTGTCCACCGTGGAGCCGAGCGGGAAAAACTGTTTTTT
V gene: TRBV5-1; D gene: TRBD1; clone size: .; J gene: TRBJ1-4; CDR3 protein: CASSLGTGVNEKLFF; CDR3 DNA: TGCGCCAGCAGCTTGGGGACAGGAGTTAATGAAAAACTGTTTTTT
V gene: TRBV19; D gene: TRBD1; clone size: .; J gene: TRBJ1-5; CDR3 protein: CASMRGRNQPQHF; CDR3 DNA: TGTGCCAGTATGAGGGGGCGAAATCAGCCCCAGCATTTT
V gene: TRBV7-2; D gene: TRBD1; clone size: few; J gene: TRBJ1-4; CDR3 protein: CASSQGDRGPEKLFF; CDR3 DNA: TGTGCCAGCAGCCAAGGGGACAGGGGACCTGAAAAACTGTTTTTT
V gene: TRBV19; D gene: .; clone size: .; J gene: TRBJ1-1; CDR3 protein: CASSLRMRRTEAFF; CDR3 DNA: TGTGCCAGTAGTTTGAGGATGAGGAGGACTGAAGCTTTCTTT
V gene: TRBV28; D gene: .; clone size: .; J gene: TRBJ2-6; CDR3 protein: CASSLVGGSGANVLTF; CDR3 DNA: TGTGCCAGCAGTTTAGTCGGAGGCTCTGGGGCCAACGTCCTGACTTTC
V gene: TRBV6-5; D gene: TRBD1; clone size: .; J gene: TRBJ1-2; CDR3 protein: CASSFRDRGYGYTF; CDR3 DNA: TGTGCCAGCAGTTTCCGGGACAGGGGCTATGGCTACACCTTC
V gene: TRBV11-3; D gene: .; clone size: .; J gene: TRBJ2-1; CDR3 protein: CASSLGVGQFTEQFF; CDR3 DNA: TGTGCCAGCAGCTTAGGGGTAGGTCAGTTTACTGAGCAGTTCTTC
V gene: TRBV19; D gene: TRBD1; clone size: .; J gene: TRBJ2-7; CDR3 protein: CASQGQGSSYEQYF; CDR3 DNA: TGTGCCAGCCAGGGACAGGGGAGCTCCTACGAGCAGTACTTC
V gene: TRBV7-3; D gene: TRBD2; clone size: .; J gene: TRBJ2-7; CDR3 protein: CASSLRAGGPYEQYF; CDR3 DNA: TGTGCCAGCAGCTTAAGAGCGGGGGGCCCCTACGAGCAGTACTTC
V gene: TRBV14; D gene: .; clone size: .; J gene: TRBJ2-2; CDR3 protein: CASSQRTRLLANTGELFF; CDR3 DNA: TGTGCCAGCAGCCAACGGACCCGACTACTCGCGAACACCGGGGAGCTGTTTTTT
V gene: TRBV7-6; D gene: TRBD1; clone size: .; J gene: TRBJ1-5; CDR3 protein: CASSLGRGGNQPQHF; CDR3 DNA: TGTGCCAGCAGCTTGGGCAGGGGGGGGAATCAGCCCCAGCATTTT
V gene: TRBV5-5; D gene: .; clone size: .; J gene: TRBJ1-1; CDR3 protein: CASSLVSAMVTEAFF; CDR3 DNA: TGTGCCAGCAGCTTGGTGTCAGCTATGGTCACTGAAGCTTTCTTT
V gene: TRBV7-3; D gene: TRBD1; clone size: .; J gene: TRBJ1-2; CDR3 protein: CASSDRGGYGYTF; CDR3 DNA: TGTGCCAGCAGCGACAGGGGAGGGTATGGCTACACCTTC
V gene: TRBV7-9; D gene: .; clone size: few; J gene: TRBJ1-1; CDR3 protein: CASSLVNTEAFF; CDR3 DNA: TGTGCCAGCAGCTTAGTGAACACTGAAGCTTTCTTT
V gene: TRBV19; D gene: TRBD2; clone size: few; J gene: TRBJ2-3; CDR3 protein: CASSIGAGAQGTQYF; CDR3 DNA: TGTGCCAGTAGTATTGGAGCGGGGGCCCAGGGTACGCAGTATTTT
V gene: TRBV7-2; D gene: .; clone size: .; J gene: TRBJ1-1; CDR3 protein: CASSYKQVSYGNTEAFF; CDR3 DNA: TGTGCCAGCAGCTACAAACAGGTTTCCTATGGGAACACTGAAGCTTTCTTT
V gene: TRBV9; D gene: TRBD1; clone size: .; J gene: TRBJ1-4; CDR3 protein: CASSRGGQGVGEKLFF; CDR3 DNA: TGTGCCAGCAGTCGCGGGGGACAGGGGGTTGGGGAAAAACTGTTTTTT
V gene: TRBV21-1; D gene: .; clone size: .; J gene: TRBJ1-1; CDR3 protein: CASSKDGADTEAFF; CDR3 DNA: TGTGCCAGCAGCAAAGATGGGGCTGACACTGAAGCTTTCTTT
V gene: TRBV2; D gene: .; clone size: .; J gene: TRBJ1-4; CDR3 protein: CASNRQGKEKLFF; CDR3 DNA: TGTGCCAGCAATCGCCAGGGAAAAGAAAAACTGTTTTTT
V gene: TRBV28; D gene: .; clone size: medium-sized; J gene: TRBJ1-6; CDR3 protein: CASSPRWQGRDSPLHF; CDR3 DNA: TGTGCCAGCAGTCCTAGGTGGCAGGGACGCGATTCACCCCTCCACTTT
V gene: TRBV6-5; D gene: .; clone size: once; J gene: TRBJ2-3; CDR3 protein: CASPPTDTQYF; CDR3 DNA: TGTGCCAGCCCGCCAACAGATACGCAGTATTTT
V gene: TRBV2; D gene: .; clone size: .; J gene: TRBJ2-1; CDR3 protein: CASSETRGRGHEQFF; CDR3 DNA: TGTGCCAGCAGTGAAACAAGGGGTAGAGGCCATGAGCAGTTCTTC
V gene: TRBV9; D gene: .; clone size: .; J gene: TRBJ1-4; CDR3 protein: CASSVHLGTNEKLFF; CDR3 DNA: TGTGCCAGCAGCGTCCACCTGGGAACTAATGAAAAACTGTTTTTT
V gene: TRBV3-1/TRBV3-2; D gene: .; clone size: .; J gene: TRBJ2-7; CDR3 protein: CASSQIRHEQYF; CDR3 DNA: TGTGCCAGCAGCCAAATAAGACACGAGCAGTACTTC
V gene: TRBV3-1/TRBV3-2; D gene: .; clone size: few; J gene: TRBJ1-3; CDR3 protein: CASSPSGRSGNTIYF; CDR3 DNA: TGTGCCAGCAGCCCCAGCGGACGCTCTGGAAACACCATATATTTT
V gene: TRBV27; D gene: .; clone size: .; J gene: TRBJ1-2; CDR3 protein: CASKTQGQTFYGYTF; CDR3 DNA: TGTGCCAGTAAGACCCAAGGACAGACCTTTTATGGCTACACCTTC
V gene: TRBV6-2/TRBV6-3; D gene: .; clone size: .; J gene: TRBJ1-3; CDR3 protein: CASSYPDGGNTIYF; CDR3 DNA: TGTGCCAGCAGTTACCCGGACGGAGGAAACACCATATATTTT
V gene: TRBV12-3/TRBV12-4; D gene: TRBD1; clone size: .; J gene: TRBJ1-1; CDR3 protein: CASKRDRGTEAFF; CDR3 DNA: TGTGCCAGCAAGAGGGACAGGGGAACTGAAGCTTTCTTT
V gene: TRBV7-2; D gene: .; clone size: .; J gene: TRBJ2-7; CDR3 protein: CASSLGYRRRGGEQYF; CDR3 DNA: TGTGCCAGCAGCTTAGGTTACCGGAGGAGGGGAGGCGAGCAGTACTTC